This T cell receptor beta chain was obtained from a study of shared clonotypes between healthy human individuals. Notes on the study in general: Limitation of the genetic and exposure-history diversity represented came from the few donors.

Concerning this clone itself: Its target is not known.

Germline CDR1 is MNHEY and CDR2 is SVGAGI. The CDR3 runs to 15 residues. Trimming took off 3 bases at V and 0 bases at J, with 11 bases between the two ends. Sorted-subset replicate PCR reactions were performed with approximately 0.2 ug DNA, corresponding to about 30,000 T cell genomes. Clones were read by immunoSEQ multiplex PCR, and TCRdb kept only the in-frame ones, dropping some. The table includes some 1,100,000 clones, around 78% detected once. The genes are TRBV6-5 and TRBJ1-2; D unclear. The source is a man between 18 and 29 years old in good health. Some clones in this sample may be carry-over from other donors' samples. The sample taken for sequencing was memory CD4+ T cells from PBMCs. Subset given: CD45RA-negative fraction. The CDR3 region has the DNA TGTGCCAGCAGTTATAACCGATGGACTAACTATGGCTACACCTTC. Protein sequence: CASSYNRWTNYGYTF.